This paragraph covers one T cell receptor beta chain sequence. Study processing details: Scientists estimated how many nucleated cells there were by amplifying reference gene primers. Sequencing was performed with immunoSEQ multiplex PCR; in TCRdb, only in-frame clones are kept and a portion is missing. V and J calls plus clone size are reproduced from that table; the DNA served to infer D and trimming. This table holds around 100,000 clones, about 90% found once. These data belong to a study of blood T cell repertoires in COVID-19. On the study more broadly: From T cells, B-cell-depleted T cells, or PBMCs came the material, which was cDNA or gDNA.

The CDR3 has 15 residues. Germline V lookup: CDR1 LGHNT, CDR2 FRNRAP. Trimming removed 3 bases from V and 4 bases from J; junction bases left unmatched: 5. The chain recombines TRBV12-5 with TRBJ1-4; 7 positions match TRBD1. The sequencing input was peripheral blood. This clonotype originated in a woman aged 60-70 years with acute or convalescent COVID-19. The chain's CDR3 is CASGLGDSSNEKLFF. The CDR3 DNA is TGTGCTAGTGGTTTAGGGGACAGCAGTAATGAAAAACTGTTTTTT. The full variable domain, completed using reference TRBV12-5 and TRBJ1-4, is DARVTQTPRHKVTEMGQEVTMRCQPILGHNTVFWYRQTMMQGLELLAYFRNRAPLDDSGMPKDRFSAEMPDATLATLKIQPSEPRDSAVYFCASGLGDSSNEKLFFGSGTQLSVL.